The 24 T cell receptor beta chains in this list originate from one sample, sequenced in a study of T cells after yellow fever vaccination. TCRdb independently ran MiXCR on the 5' RACE reads; one entry per CDR3 protein. The table lists approximately 260,000 distinct CDR3 sequences, 10% to 15% of them singletons. The sample here was CD4+ T cells sorted from PBMCs, taken 45 days after the yellow fever booster vaccination. The source of these receptors is a man aged 30-40 years who received the YFV17D yellow fever vaccine.

This clonotype was recorded at least ten times. The V gene is TRBV11-2, the J gene TRBJ2-1, with 8 bases lining up with TRBD1. This CDR3 spans 14 amino acids. The germline CDR1 and CDR2 sequences are SGHAT and FQNNGV. J gave up 4 bases and V 5 bases, and 4 bases lay outside the gene matches. CDR3 nucleotide sequence: TGTGCCAGCAGCCGCTGGGACAGGTACAATGAGCAGTTCTTC. Protein: CASSRWDRYNEQFF. The full variable domain, in which reference TRBV11-2 and TRBJ2-1 provide the parts outside the CDR3, is EAGVAQSPRYKIIEKRQSVAFWCNPISGHATLYWYQQILGQGPKLLIQFQNNGVVDDSQLPKDRFSAERLKGVDSTLKIQPAKLEDSAVYLCASSRWDRYNEQFFGPGTRLTVL.

The J gene is TRBJ1-5, the V gene TRBV6-6; D is uncertain. The germline CDR1 and CDR2 sequences are MNHNY and SVGAGI (reference sequence). V was pared by 8 bases and J by 4 bases, with 9 bases between. The CDR3 has 12 amino acids. CDR3: CASRVWNQPQHF. DNA for the CDR3: TGTGCCAGCCGGGTCTGGAATCAGCCCCAGCATTTT.

The chain links TRBV12-3 or TRBV12-4 to TRBJ2-7; D is ambiguous. The CDR3 is 12 amino acids. V lost 2 bases and J lost 6, with 8 bases in between. The CDR3 nucleotides are TGTGCCAGCAGTTTAAAAAGAGCCGAGCAGTACTTC. Translating gives CASSLKRAEQYF.

This clonotype came up a few times. The rearrangement uses TRBV11-2 and TRBJ2-3, with D uncertain. CDR3 length: 12 amino acids. The germline V gene has CDR1 SGHAT and CDR2 FQNNGV. The germline V and J ends were trimmed by 5 bases and 6 bases, with 9 bases remaining between them. This CDR3 is CASSDQLDTQYF. DNA of the CDR3: TGTGCCAGCAGCGACCAGTTGGATACGCAGTATTTT.

The table lists this clonotype with a few counts. J is TRBJ1-6 and V is TRBV18; D might be TRBD1 (6 bases). Germline loops: CDR1 KGHSH, CDR2 LQKENI. This CDR3 comprises 17 residues. With 3 bases removed from V and 9 bases from J, the gap between germline ends came to 21 bases. This CDR3 reads CASSPLPIRQGTSPLHF. CDR3 DNA sequence: TGTGCCAGCTCACCGCTCCCTATCCGGCAGGGGACTTCACCCCTCCACTTT.

This clonotype was seen a few times. This chain connects TRBV5-1 to TRBJ2-7; the match to TRBD1 covers 7 bases. Germline CDR1 is SGHRS and CDR2 is YFSETQ. V dropped 2 bases and J dropped 0; count of bases not matched to a gene: 5. The CDR3 covers 15 residues. The CDR3, as DNA: TGCGCCAGCAGCTTACAGGGGAAGGGCTCCTACGAGCAGTACTTC. Translated, it gives CASSLQGKGSYEQYF. Full variable domain (outside the CDR3, taken from reference TRBV5-1 and TRBJ2-7): KAGVTQTPRYLIKTRGQQVTLSCSPISGHRSVSWYQQTPGQGLQFLFEYFSETQRNKGNFPGRFSGRQFSNSRSEMNVSTLELGDSALYLCASSLQGKGSYEQYFGPGTRLTVT.

This clonotype was detected a few times. The chain couples TRBV5-1 to TRBJ2-7; D is perhaps TRBD1 or TRBD2 (6 bases each). V gave up 0 bases and J gave up 2 bases, with 9 bases separating them. The CDR3 runs 14 residues. The germline V gene encodes CDR1 SGHRS and CDR2 YFSETQ. The chain's CDR3 is CASSLAGAPYEQYF. DNA of the CDR3: TGCGCCAGCAGCTTGGCGGGGGCTCCCTACGAGCAGTACTTC.

The chain employs TRBV12-3 or TRBV12-4 and TRBJ2-1; D possibly corresponds to TRBD2 (8 bases). The CDR3 contains 16 residues. The V end was cut by 6 bases, the J end by 2 bases, with 17 bases between. In DNA form, the CDR3 reads TGTGCCAGCAGGAAGGGGGCGGGGGGCCCCTACAATGAGCAGTTCTTC. The encoded protein is CASRKGAGGPYNEQFF.

In its sample, this clonotype was seen a few times. The V call is TRBV28, the J call TRBJ1-5; D is unclear. The V end lost 9 bases, the J end lost 7 bases, and 10 bases lay between the germline ends. The CDR3 length is 11 residues. The germline CDR1 and CDR2 sequences are MDHEN and SYDVKM. The CDR3, as DNA: TGTGCCAGTGCGCAAAGGCAGCCCCAGCATTTT. Its translation: CASAQRQPQHF.

This clonotype was observed a few times. The CDR3 spells CSVVTGVTYNEQFF. CDR3 DNA: TGCAGCGTTGTAACGGGAGTCACCTACAATGAGCAGTTCTTC. The V call is TRBV29-1, the J call TRBJ2-1; tentative D call: TRBD2 (6 bases). The CDR3 is 14 residues long. V was shortened by 4 bases and J by 2 bases, with 12 bases between the two germline ends. Germline CDR1 and CDR2: SQVTM and ANQGSEA.

This chain connects TRBV20-1 to TRBJ2-1, with 7 bases matching TRBD2. Germline CDR1 DFQATT, CDR2 SNEGSKA (reference sequence). Trimming removed 3 bases from V and 0 bases from J; junction bases left unmatched: 8. The CDR3 spans 16 residues. CDR3 in DNA: TGCAGTGCTAGTACCCGGACTAGAATCTCCTACAATGAGCAGTTCTTC. Encoded protein: CSASTRTRISYNEQFF.

This clonotype came up a few times. The J gene is TRBJ2-1, the V gene TRBV9; D is perhaps TRBD2 (7 bases). The CDR3 runs to 16 residues. The V and J ends lost 4 bases and 8 bases respectively, with 22 bases between them. CDR1 and CDR2 from the germline V gene are SGDLS and YYNGEE. The CDR3 reads CASSPSLGGGPYEQFF. The CDR3, as DNA: TGTGCCAGCAGCCCAAGTTTAGGGGGAGGGCCTTATGAGCAGTTCTTC. The full variable domain, rest sourced from reference TRBV9 and TRBJ2-1, is DSGVTQTPKHLITATGQRVTLRCSPRSGDLSVYWYQQSLDQGLQFLIQYYNGEERAKGNILERFSAQQFPDLHSELNLSSLELGDSALYFCASSPSLGGGPYEQFFGPGTRLTVL.

This clonotype showed up just a few times. CDR3 protein: CSADRDTQYF. The CDR3 coding sequence is TGCAGTGCCGATCGAGATACGCAGTATTTT. The rearrangement uses TRBV20-1 and TRBJ2-3; no firm D call. This CDR3 region has 10 residues. V was pared by 6 bases and J by 5 bases, with 6 bases between. Germline values: CDR1 DFQATT, CDR2 SNEGSKA (reference sequence).

This clonotype was detected only a few times. The CDR3 region has the DNA TGTGCCAGCAGCTGGAGTGGTTCCTACGAGCAGTACTTC. Translation gives CASSWSGSYEQYF. V gene TRBV27 combines with J gene TRBJ2-7; D gene uncertain. The CDR3 totals 13 residues. Germline-derived CDR1 and CDR2 are MNHEY and SMNVEV (reference sequence). V lost 6 bases to trimming and J lost 1 base, with 10 bases between them.

The sample holds a few counts of this clonotype. The chain uses TRBV20-1 and TRBJ2-1; 9 bases are a match to TRBD2. The CDR3 sequence is 15 residues long. V lost 0 bases, J lost 4 bases, and 4 bases stayed unmatched. The germline V gene has CDR1 DFQATT and CDR2 SNEGSKA (reference sequence). The CDR3 region has the DNA TGCAGTGCTAGAGAGACTAGCGGCCGATACAATGAGCAGTTCTTC. Protein product: CSARETSGRYNEQFF.

The V gene is TRBV20-1, the J gene TRBJ1-1; D not certain. The length of the CDR3 is 13 residues. CDR1 is DFQATT, CDR2 SNEGSKA, per germline (reference sequence). V was cut by 7 bases and J by 0 bases, with 12 bases left in between. DNA of the CDR3: TGCAGTGTCGTCCCGAGGGTGAACACTGAAGCTTTCTTT. Its translation is CSVVPRVNTEAFF.

This clonotype was counted at least ten times. The genes are TRBV29-1 and TRBJ2-1, with 14 bases that match TRBD2. CDR3 length: 15 amino acids. Trimming at V came to 4 bases and at J to 4 bases, leaving 3 bases not matched to a gene. The germline V gene encodes CDR1 SQVTM and CDR2 ANQGSEA. This CDR3 reads CSVGLAGGAYNEQFF. CDR3 in DNA: TGCAGCGTTGGACTAGCGGGAGGGGCGTACAATGAGCAGTTCTTC.

The chain has TRBV12-3 or TRBV12-4 and TRBJ2-7; possible D gene TRBD2, 5 bases. There are 15 residues in the CDR3. The ends were cut back, 8 bases at V and 2 bases at J, with 19 bases in the middle. The chain's CDR3 is CASSAGLATTYEQYF. DNA of the CDR3: TGTGCCAGCTCCGCCGGGTTAGCGACGACCTACGAGCAGTACTTC.

The V gene is TRBV10-3, the J gene TRBJ2-2; 7 bases match TRBD1. The CDR3 is 15 amino acids. Trimming at V came to 6 bases and at J to 0 bases, leaving 4 bases not matched to a gene. Germline V gene data show CDR1 as ENHRY and CDR2 as SYGVKD. Here the CDR3 DNA reads TGTGCCATCAGGGCAGGGGGATCGAACACCGGGGAGCTGTTTTTT. Amino acid sequence: CAIRAGGSNTGELFF.

This clonotype was counted ten times or more. J is TRBJ2-7 and V is TRBV28; 9 bases are a match to TRBD2. CDR1 MDHEN and CDR2 SYDVKM come from the germline V gene. CDR3 length: 14 amino acids. V gave up 3 bases and J gave up 1 base; unmatched junction bases: 1. The CDR3 sequence is CASSFSGGSYEQYF. Here the CDR3 DNA reads TGTGCCAGCAGTTTTAGCGGGGGATCCTACGAGCAGTACTTC.

The chain is built from TRBV5-1 and TRBJ2-7, with TRBD2 as a possible D gene (5 bases). The CDR3 consists of 14 residues. V was clipped by 7 bases and J by 5 bases, with 19 bases between them. The germline V gene encodes CDR1 SGHRS and CDR2 YFSETQ. The CDR3 coding sequence is TGCGCCAGCTCCGTTCGAGCGGCTGGGGACGAGCAGTACTTC. Its protein product is CASSVRAAGDEQYF.

The CDR3 loop reads CASSFRAVEQETQYF. The CDR3 bases are TGCGCCAGCAGCTTTCGAGCGGTCGAACAAGAGACCCAGTACTTC. The chain combines TRBV5-1 with TRBJ2-5; possibly TRBD2 for D (5 bases). CDR3 length equals 15 residues. V was cut by 2 bases and J by 2 bases, with 13 bases left in between. CDR1 and CDR2 (germline): SGHRS, YFSETQ.

This clonotype has only a few counts. This chain links TRBV27 with TRBJ2-2, with a tentative D call TRBD2 (6 bases). V lost 2 bases and J 8 bases, leaving 18 bases between the germline ends. The CDR3 runs 16 residues. CDR1 and CDR2 from the germline V gene are MNHEY and SMNVEV (reference sequence). The CDR3 here is CASSLEASASGGELFF. The CDR3 region has the DNA TGTGCCAGCAGTTTAGAGGCTAGCGCCTCTGGGGGGGAGCTGTTTTTT.

CDR3 nucleotide sequence: TGTGCCAGCAGACAGCTTTACTATGGCTACACCTTC. Protein product: CASRQLYYGYTF. This chain joins TRBV6-2 or TRBV6-3 and TRBJ1-2, with D uncertain. V dropped 6 bases and J dropped 3 bases, with 8 bases sitting between them. The CDR3 sequence is 12 residues long. CDR1 is MNHEY, CDR2 SVGEGT, per germline.